This TCR beta chain comes out of a study of blood T cell repertoires in COVID-19. Study at large: Spain, Italy and the United States supplied samples that represented acute and convalescent COVID-19. In each case, the material was cDNA or gDNA derived from T cells, B-cell-depleted T cells, or PBMCs.

Original data processing: Counts of nucleated cells, estimated from reference gene primer amplification, were obtained. Assay used: immunoSEQ multiplex PCR; TCRdb lists only in-frame clones, some missing. D and trimming come from the DNA, and the V and J calls and clone size come from that table. The data hold about 110,000 clones, with approximately 82% observed a single time. Germline V gene sequence: CDR1 LGHNA, CDR2 YSLEER. The CDR3 is 14 amino acids. With 4 bases removed from V and 6 bases from J, the gap between germline ends came to 12 bases. The clonotype originates from a woman in her 70s with acute or convalescent COVID-19. The chain links TRBV4-3 to TRBJ2-2; D might be TRBD1 (5 bases). Sequencing input: peripheral blood. DNA of the CDR3: TGCGCCAGCAGCCTGTTGGTAGGGGCCGGGGAGCTGTTTTTT. Protein product: CASSLLVGAGELFF.